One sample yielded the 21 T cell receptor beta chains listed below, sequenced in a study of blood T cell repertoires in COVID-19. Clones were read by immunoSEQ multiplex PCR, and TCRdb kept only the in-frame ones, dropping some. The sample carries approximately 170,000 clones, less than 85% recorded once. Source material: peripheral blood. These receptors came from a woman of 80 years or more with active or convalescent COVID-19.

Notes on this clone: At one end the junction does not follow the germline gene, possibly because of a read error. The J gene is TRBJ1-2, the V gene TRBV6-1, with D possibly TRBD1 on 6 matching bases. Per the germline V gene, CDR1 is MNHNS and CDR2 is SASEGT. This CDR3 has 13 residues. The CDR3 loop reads CASGETGLYGYTF. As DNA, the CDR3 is TGTGCCAGCGGTGAAACAGGGTTATATGGCTACACCTTC.

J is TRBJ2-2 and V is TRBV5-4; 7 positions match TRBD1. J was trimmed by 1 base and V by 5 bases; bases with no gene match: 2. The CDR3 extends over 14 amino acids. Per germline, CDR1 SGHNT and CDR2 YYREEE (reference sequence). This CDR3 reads CASSRQGNTGELFF. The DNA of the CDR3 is TGTGCCAGCAGTAGACAGGGGAACACCGGGGAGCTGTTTTTT.

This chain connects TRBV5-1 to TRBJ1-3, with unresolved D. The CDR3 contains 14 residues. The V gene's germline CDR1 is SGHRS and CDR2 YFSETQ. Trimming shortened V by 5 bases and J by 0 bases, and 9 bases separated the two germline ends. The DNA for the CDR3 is TGCGCCAGCAGTAACGCCAGCTCTGGAAACACCATATATTTT. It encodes CASSNASSGNTIYF.

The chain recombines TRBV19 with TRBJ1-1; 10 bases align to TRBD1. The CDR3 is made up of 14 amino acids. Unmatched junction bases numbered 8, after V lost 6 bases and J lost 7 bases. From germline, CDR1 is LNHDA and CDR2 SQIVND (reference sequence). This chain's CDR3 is CASRPGQGINEAFF. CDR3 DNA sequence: TGTGCCAGTAGACCGGGACAGGGGATAAATGAAGCTTTCTTT.

The CDR3 DNA follows: TGTGCCAGCAGCCAACAGGGGGGAAGGAATGAGCAGTTCTTC. The encoded protein is CASSQQGGRNEQFF. The rearrangement links TRBV2 to TRBJ2-1, with TRBD1 identical over 8 bases. The CDR3 is 14 residues long. The germline CDR1 and CDR2 sequences are SNHLY and FYNNEI. V lost 6 bases and J lost 7; bases outside the gene matches: 8.

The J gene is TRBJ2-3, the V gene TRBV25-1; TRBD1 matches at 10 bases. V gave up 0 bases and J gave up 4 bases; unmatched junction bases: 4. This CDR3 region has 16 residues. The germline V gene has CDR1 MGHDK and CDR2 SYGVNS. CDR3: CASSEYPGQGSDTQYF. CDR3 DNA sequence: TGTGCCAGCAGTGAATATCCGGGACAGGGGTCAGATACGCAGTATTTT.

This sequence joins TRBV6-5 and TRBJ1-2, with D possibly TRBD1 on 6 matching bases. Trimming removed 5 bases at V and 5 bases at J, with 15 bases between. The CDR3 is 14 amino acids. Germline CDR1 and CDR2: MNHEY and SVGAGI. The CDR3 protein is CASSPTGNLYGYTF. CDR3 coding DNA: TGTGCCAGCAGTCCGACAGGTAACCTATATGGCTACACCTTC.

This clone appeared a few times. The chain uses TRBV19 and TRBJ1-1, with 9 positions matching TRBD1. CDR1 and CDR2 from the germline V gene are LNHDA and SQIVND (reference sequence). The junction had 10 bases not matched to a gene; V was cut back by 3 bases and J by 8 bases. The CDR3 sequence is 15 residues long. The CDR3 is CASSIRGQGANEAFF. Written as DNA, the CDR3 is TGTGCCAGTAGTATTCGGGGACAGGGCGCGAACGAAGCTTTCTTT.

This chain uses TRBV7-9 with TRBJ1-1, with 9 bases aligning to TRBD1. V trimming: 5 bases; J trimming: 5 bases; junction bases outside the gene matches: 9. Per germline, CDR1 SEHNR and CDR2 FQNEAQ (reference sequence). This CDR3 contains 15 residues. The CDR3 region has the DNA TGTGCCAGCAGCGCCGGGACAGGGAGATCTACTGAAGCTTTCTTT. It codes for CASSAGTGRSTEAFF.

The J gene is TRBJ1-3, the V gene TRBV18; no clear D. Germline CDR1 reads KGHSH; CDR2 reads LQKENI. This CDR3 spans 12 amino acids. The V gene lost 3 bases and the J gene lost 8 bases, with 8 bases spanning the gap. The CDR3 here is CASSPNRDTIYF. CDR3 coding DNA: TGTGCCAGCTCACCTAATCGGGACACCATATATTTT.

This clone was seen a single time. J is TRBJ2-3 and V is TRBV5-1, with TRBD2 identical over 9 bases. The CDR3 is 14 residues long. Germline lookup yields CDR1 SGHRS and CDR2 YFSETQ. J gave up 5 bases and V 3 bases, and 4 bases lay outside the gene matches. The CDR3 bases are TGCGCCAGCAGCTGGGGACTAGCAAGAGATACGCAGTATTTT. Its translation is CASSWGLARDTQYF.

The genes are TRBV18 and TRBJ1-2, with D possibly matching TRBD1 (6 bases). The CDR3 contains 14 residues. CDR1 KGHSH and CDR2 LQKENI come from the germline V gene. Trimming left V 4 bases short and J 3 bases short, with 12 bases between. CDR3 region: CASSLSGADYGYTF. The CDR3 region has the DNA TGTGCCAGCTCACTTTCAGGGGCGGACTATGGCTACACCTTC.

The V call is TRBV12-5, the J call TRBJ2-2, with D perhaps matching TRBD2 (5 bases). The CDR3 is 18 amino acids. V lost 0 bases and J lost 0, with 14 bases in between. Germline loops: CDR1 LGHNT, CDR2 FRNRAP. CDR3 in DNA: TGTGCTAGTGGTTTGGTCCGAGACGGGGAAACGAACACCGGGGAGCTGTTTTTT. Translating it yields CASGLVRDGETNTGELFF.

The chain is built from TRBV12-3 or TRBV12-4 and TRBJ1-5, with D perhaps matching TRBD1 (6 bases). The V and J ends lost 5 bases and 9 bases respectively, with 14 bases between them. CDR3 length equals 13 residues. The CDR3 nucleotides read TGTGCCAGCAGTCAACAGGGTACGTGGCCCCAGCATTTT. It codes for CASSQQGTWPQHF.

The CDR3 DNA follows: TGTGCCAGCAGCCCGGGAGGGGGACTAGCGACTAGCACAGATACGCAGTATTTT. Residues: CASSPGGGLATSTDTQYF. V usage is TRBV5-4 and J usage is TRBJ2-3, with 10 nucleotides matching TRBD2. V gave up 4 bases and J gave up 0 bases; unmatched junction bases: 11. Germline-derived CDR1 and CDR2 are SGHNT and YYREEE (reference sequence). This CDR3 region has 18 residues.

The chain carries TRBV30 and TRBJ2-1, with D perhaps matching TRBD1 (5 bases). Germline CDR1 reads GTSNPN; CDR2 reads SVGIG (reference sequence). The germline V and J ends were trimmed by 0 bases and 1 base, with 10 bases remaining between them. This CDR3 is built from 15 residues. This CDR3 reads CAWSVLGRSYNEQFF. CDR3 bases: TGTGCCTGGAGTGTACTGGGGCGGTCCTACAATGAGCAGTTCTTC.

As DNA, the CDR3 is TGTGCCAGCAGCGTACGGGGGGCCGGCGGGGAGCTGTTTTTT. The encoded protein is CASSVRGAGGELFF. The chain recombines TRBV9 with TRBJ2-2; D might be TRBD2 (7 bases). Germline CDR1 SGDLS, CDR2 YYNGEE. The CDR3 spans 14 residues. V was cut by 1 base and J by 7 bases, with 11 bases left in between.

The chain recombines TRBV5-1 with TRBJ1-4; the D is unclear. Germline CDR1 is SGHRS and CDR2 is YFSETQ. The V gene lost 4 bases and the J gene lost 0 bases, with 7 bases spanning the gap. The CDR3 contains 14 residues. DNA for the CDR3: TGCGCCAGCAGCGCCACACCAACTAATGAAAAACTGTTTTTT. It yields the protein CASSATPTNEKLFF.

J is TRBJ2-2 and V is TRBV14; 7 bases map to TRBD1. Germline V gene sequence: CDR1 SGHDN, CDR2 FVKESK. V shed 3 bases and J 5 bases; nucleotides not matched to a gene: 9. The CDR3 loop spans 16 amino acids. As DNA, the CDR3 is TGTGCCAGCAGCCACCCGTACAGGGGTCGGACCGGGGAGCTGTTTTTT. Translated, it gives CASSHPYRGRTGELFF.

CDR3 bases: TGTGCCAGCAGCTTACAACAGGAGAACACTGAAGCTTTCTTT. Amino acids: CASSLQQENTEAFF. The chain joins TRBV7-6 to TRBJ1-1, with D perhaps TRBD1 (5 bases). From germline, CDR1 is SGHVS and CDR2 FNYEAQ. Trimming pared 2 bases from V and 1 base from J, leaving 8 bases between. The CDR3 extends over 14 amino acids.

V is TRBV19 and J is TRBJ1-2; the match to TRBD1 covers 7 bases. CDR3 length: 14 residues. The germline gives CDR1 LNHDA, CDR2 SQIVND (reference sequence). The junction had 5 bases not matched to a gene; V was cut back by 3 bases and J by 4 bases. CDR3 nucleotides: TGTGCCAGTAGTATTGACGCAGGGGGCTATGGCTACACCTTC. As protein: CASSIDAGGYGYTF.